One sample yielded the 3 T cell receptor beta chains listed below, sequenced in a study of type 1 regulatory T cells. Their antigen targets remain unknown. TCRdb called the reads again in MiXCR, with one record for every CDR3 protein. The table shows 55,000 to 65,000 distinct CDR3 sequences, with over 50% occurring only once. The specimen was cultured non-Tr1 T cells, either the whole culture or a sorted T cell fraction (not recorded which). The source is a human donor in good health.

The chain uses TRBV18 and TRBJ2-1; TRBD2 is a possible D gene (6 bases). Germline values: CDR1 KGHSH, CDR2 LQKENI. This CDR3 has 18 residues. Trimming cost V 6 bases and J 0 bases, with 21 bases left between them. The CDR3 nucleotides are TGTGCCAGCTCGAAGGGGCGCGGAGGGGCAAGCTCCTACAATGAGCAGTTCTTC. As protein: CASSKGRGGASSYNEQFF.

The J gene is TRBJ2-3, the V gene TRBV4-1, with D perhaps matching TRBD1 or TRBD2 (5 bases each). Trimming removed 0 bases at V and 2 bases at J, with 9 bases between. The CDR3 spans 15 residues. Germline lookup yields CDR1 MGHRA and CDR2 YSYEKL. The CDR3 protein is CASSQDEGPTDTQYF. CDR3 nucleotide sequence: TGCGCCAGCAGCCAAGACGAGGGGCCCACAGATACGCAGTATTTT.

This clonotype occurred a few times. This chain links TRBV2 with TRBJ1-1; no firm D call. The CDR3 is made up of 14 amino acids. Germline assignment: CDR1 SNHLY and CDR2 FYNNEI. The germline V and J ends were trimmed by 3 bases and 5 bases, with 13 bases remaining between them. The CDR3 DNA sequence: TGTGCCAGCAGTGAGAGCGGGCGGGAAACTGAAGCTTTCTTT. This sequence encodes CASSESGRETEAFF.